The 13 T cell receptor beta chains below were found in one sample sequenced in a study of T cells in Graves' hyperthyroidism and ophthalmopathy. RNA transcripts provided the source from which TCR beta CDR3 regions were amplified. Carried out on the TCR CDR3, a first-round RT-PCR used the HTBI primer set. TCRdb fed the multiplex PCR reads into MiXCR, producing one record per CDR3 protein. The table records about 380,000 distinct CDR3 sequences, 14% of them present only once. The sequenced sample was blood. The receptors come from a woman aged 55-70 years with Graves' hyperthyroidism.

In this sample, this clonotype turned up a few times. The chain is built from TRBV7-2 and TRBJ2-6; 8 bases line up with TRBD1. This CDR3 has 18 amino acids. Looked up from germline, CDR1 is SGHTA and CDR2 is FQGNSA. V was clipped by 1 base and J by 2 bases; unmatched bases: 7. CDR3 DNA sequence: TGTGCCAGCAGCTTAGGCGGGACAGGTTTCGCTGGGGCCAACGTCCTGACTTTC. This gives the protein CASSLGGTGFAGANVLTF.

The J gene is TRBJ2-4, the V gene TRBV30; D may be TRBD2 (6 bases). V gave up 3 bases and J gave up 3 bases, with 15 bases separating them. There are 15 residues in the CDR3. CDR1 and CDR2 (germline): GTSNPN, SVGIG (reference sequence). CDR3 DNA: TGTGCCTGGAGGGCTTTGGGGGGAGGCAAAAACATTCAGTACTTC. Protein sequence: CAWRALGGGKNIQYF.

In its sample, this clonotype was seen many times. This chain uses TRBV27 with TRBJ1-1, with 7 bases that match TRBD1. The V gene's germline CDR1 is MNHEY and CDR2 SMNVEV (reference sequence). The trim removed 5 bases at V and 5 bases at J, leaving 8 bases unmatched. The CDR3 spans 14 residues. The DNA of the CDR3 is TGTGCCAGCAGTCTTAGACAGGGAGGTACTGAAGCTTTCTTT. Amino acids: CASSLRQGGTEAFF.

This clonotype was detected a few times. The chain links TRBV7-9 to TRBJ2-3; D is perhaps TRBD2 (6 bases). The CDR3 sequence is 15 residues long. The germline V gene has CDR1 SEHNR and CDR2 FQNEAQ (reference sequence). Deletions cut 3 bases from V and 0 bases from J, with 10 bases between. CDR3 sequence reads: CASSFGGPSTDTQYF. The CDR3 DNA follows: TGTGCCAGCAGCTTTGGAGGGCCGAGCACAGATACGCAGTATTTT.

The chain employs TRBV12-3 or TRBV12-4 and TRBJ2-3; 11 bases align to TRBD2. V dropped 7 bases and J dropped 6; count of bases not matched to a gene: 21. The CDR3 has 19 amino acids. The CDR3 loop reads CASTPGTSGNPSRFDTQYF. For the CDR3, the DNA is TGTGCCAGCACCCCCGGGACTAGCGGAAACCCAAGCCGCTTCGATACGCAGTATTTT.

This clonotype has a count of ten or more. This rearrangement joins TRBV30 to TRBJ2-1; TRBD2 is a possible D gene (6 bases). V was clipped by 0 bases and J by 4 bases, with 13 bases between them. The CDR3 has 15 amino acids. Germline lookup yields CDR1 GTSNPN and CDR2 SVGIG (reference sequence). The CDR3 DNA is TGTGCCTGGAGTGTTGGAGGGATTAGATACAATGAGCAGTTCTTC. This codes for CAWSVGGIRYNEQFF.

There are a few counts of this clonotype. The chain combines TRBV5-5 with TRBJ2-7; 8 bases are a match to TRBD2. Trimming took 1 base from V and 2 from J; bases not matched to a gene: 8. The CDR3 is 16 amino acids. The germline V gene encodes CDR1 SGHKS and CDR2 YYEKEE (reference sequence). The CDR3, as DNA: TGTGCCAGCAGCTTGTTTAGGAGCGGGAGTACCTACGAGCAGTACTTC. Amino acid sequence: CASSLFRSGSTYEQYF.

This clonotype was picked up many times. The rearrangement joins TRBV20-1 to TRBJ2-7; 9 bases align to TRBD1. The CDR3 has 14 amino acids. Germline V gene data show CDR1 as DFQATT and CDR2 as SNEGSKA (reference sequence). J was trimmed by 5 bases and V by 3 bases; bases with no gene match: 8. CDR3 residues: CSASRPGTGNEQYF. CDR3 DNA sequence: TGCAGTGCTAGTAGGCCCGGGACAGGGAACGAGCAGTACTTC.

The chain combines TRBV20-1 with TRBJ2-7; the D is unclear. From germline, CDR1 is DFQATT and CDR2 SNEGSKA (reference sequence). Trimming shortened V by 0 bases and J by 6 bases, and 15 bases separated the two germline ends. This CDR3 has 14 residues. CDR3 region: CSARDQNWTGEQYF. CDR3 nucleotide sequence: TGCAGTGCTAGAGATCAGAACTGGACGGGCGAGCAGTACTTC.

This clonotype was counted a few times. The chain uses TRBV5-1 and TRBJ1-1; D not certain. This CDR3 spans 13 amino acids. CDR1 SGHRS and CDR2 YFSETQ come from the germline V gene. V lost 3 bases to trimming and J lost 6 bases, with 12 bases between them. In nucleotides, the CDR3 is TGCGCCAGCAGCTCGGGGTGGATGCCTGAAGCTTTCTTT. Residues: CASSSGWMPEAFF.

The table lists this clonotype with many counts. The chain joins TRBV6-5 to TRBJ1-1; D is unclear. The CDR3 loop spans 14 amino acids. The V gene lost 0 bases and the J gene lost 4 bases, with 9 bases spanning the gap. CDR1 is MNHEY and CDR2 is SVGAGI in the germline V gene. The DNA of the CDR3 is TGTGCCAGCAGTTACTCCACGGGGAGCACTGAAGCTTTCTTT. As protein: CASSYSTGSTEAFF.

This clonotype was recorded many times. The gene calls are TRBV30 and TRBJ1-2; 8 bases are shared with TRBD1. Per germline, CDR1 GTSNPN and CDR2 SVGIG (reference sequence). CDR3 length: 13 residues. Trimming cost V 3 bases and J 5 bases; bases outside gene matches: 5. CDR3 in amino acids: CAWSATGGYGYTF. The DNA of the CDR3 is TGTGCCTGGAGCGCAACAGGGGGTTATGGCTACACCTTC.

This clonotype was seen ten or more times. This chain joins TRBV28 and TRBJ2-3; TRBD2 is a possible D gene (5 bases). CDR3 size: 15 residues. The germline gives CDR1 MDHEN, CDR2 SYDVKM. Trimming removed 3 bases at V and 6 bases at J, with 16 bases between. The CDR3 reads CASSFRLGSGDTQYF. The DNA of the CDR3 is TGTGCCAGCAGTTTCAGGCTGGGGAGTGGGGATACGCAGTATTTT.